This TCR beta chain was profiled in a study of response to subunit inactivated influenza vaccine. TCRdb ran MiXCR on the RT-PCR reads and lists one entry per CDR3 protein. This table has roughly 500,000 distinct CDR3 sequences, approximately 20% appearing once. Germline V gene data show CDR1 as SGHRS and CDR2 as YFSETQ. This CDR3 contains 17 residues. The trim removed 0 bases at V and 3 bases at J, leaving 6 bases unmatched. These data were also filed under a second study, of T cells expressing NK-cell markers. That work adds: TCR beta libraries carry UMIs added by 5'RACE template switching.

This sequence joins TRBV5-1 and TRBJ2-1, with 10 nucleotides matching TRBD1. Sequenced here: CD4+ T cells sorted from PBMCs, sampled 12 days after vaccination. The sequence was obtained from a man in his forties or fifties who received an inactivated influenza vaccine. CDR3 protein: CASSLGSGTGVYNEQFF. In DNA form, the CDR3 reads TGCGCCAGCAGCTTGGGATCTGGGACAGGGGTCTACAATGAGCAGTTCTTC.